These 8 T cell receptor beta chains share one sample of origin, sequenced in a study of control samples from healthy donors and cancer patients. Data came from immunoSEQ multiplex PCR; TCRdb stores just in-frame clones and leaves some out. The sample lists about 150,000 clones, roughly 94% occurring once. Material for sequencing was blood. Receptors originate from a woman aged 40 to 49 in good health.

Notes on this clone: At one end, the junction sequence differs from germline, possibly due to a read error. The genes are TRBV7-7 and TRBJ1-2; no definite D call. Germline assignment: CDR1 SSHAT and CDR2 FNYEAQ (reference sequence). CDR3 length: 16 residues. CDR3 nucleotides: TGTGCTAGCAGCCGCATTGTCGAGGACGGAAACTATGGCTACACCTTC. It specifies CASSRIVEDGNYGYTF.

This chain links TRBV10-3 with TRBJ1-2; no clear D gene. V was clipped by 4 bases and J by 4 bases, with 13 bases between them. CDR3 size: 14 residues. The germline V gene has CDR1 ENHRY and CDR2 SYGVKD. CDR3 residues: CAISAPQNFYGYTF. In DNA form, the CDR3 reads TGTGCCATCAGTGCCCCACAGAACTTCTATGGCTACACCTTC.

The chain is built from TRBV9 and TRBJ1-6; 10 positions match TRBD1. J was trimmed by 7 bases and V by 2 bases; bases with no gene match: 6. There are 16 residues in the CDR3. Germline assignment: CDR1 SGDLS and CDR2 YYNGEE. CDR3 loop: CASSVHPDRGNSPLHF. CDR3 in DNA: TGTGCCAGCAGCGTCCACCCGGACAGGGGGAATTCACCCCTCCACTTT.

The rearrangement links TRBV9 to TRBJ2-5; 10 bases are a match to TRBD2. Germline values: CDR1 SGDLS, CDR2 YYNGEE. J lost 10 bases, V lost 1 base, and 13 bases had no gene match. The CDR3 covers 16 residues. CDR3 loop: CASSVFWSGGARGQYF. The CDR3 nucleotides are TGTGCCAGCAGCGTATTTTGGAGCGGGGGGGCTAGGGGCCAGTACTTC.

The chain employs TRBV15 and TRBJ1-4; D not certain. The germline V and J ends were trimmed by 1 base and 11 bases, with 17 bases remaining between them. Looked up from germline, CDR1 is LNHNV and CDR2 is YYDKDF (reference sequence). The CDR3 covers 15 residues. CDR3 bases: TGTGCCACCAGCAGAGGGATGAGTGAAATGGGGAAACTGTTTTTT. Translated, it gives CATSRGMSEMGKLFF.

The rearrangement uses TRBV7-9 and TRBJ1-2, with 7 nucleotides matching TRBD1. Losses at the gene ends were 9 bases for V and 2 bases for J; bases not matched to a gene: 6. The CDR3 length is 13 residues. Germline CDR1 SEHNR, CDR2 FQNEAQ (reference sequence). CDR3 loop: CASLGTENYGYTF. The CDR3 region has the DNA TGTGCCAGTCTCGGGACAGAAAACTATGGCTACACCTTC.

This chain uses TRBV29-1 with TRBJ1-3; D is unclear. Trimming took off 8 bases at V and 0 bases at J, with 8 bases between the two ends. CDR1 SQVTM and CDR2 ANQGSEA come from the germline V gene. This CDR3 region has 12 residues. CDR3 nucleotides: TGCAGCTCCCAGGACTCTGGAAACACCATATATTTT. Its protein product is CSSQDSGNTIYF.

CDR3 in DNA: TGTGCCAGCAGCTTGGGGGGAGGGAGGCAAGAGACCCAGTACTTC. Its protein is CASSLGGGRQETQYF. V and J are TRBV7-7 and TRBJ2-5, with 7 bases lining up with TRBD2. The J segment lost 2 bases and the V segment lost 3 bases, leaving 6 bases of the junction unmatched. Germline V gene data show CDR1 as SSHAT and CDR2 as FNYEAQ (reference sequence). This CDR3 has 15 residues.